This TCR beta chain was identified during a study of cytomegalovirus exposure and HLA in healthy donors. Measured with immunoSEQ multiplex PCR; TCRdb has only the in-frame clones, and not every one. The table records roughly 130,000 clones, roughly 89% of them present only once. Germline V gene lookup returns CDR1 MNHEY and CDR2 SVGAGI. The CDR3 contains 12 residues. V lost 5 bases to trimming and J lost 14 bases; unmatched junction nucleotides: 7. This clone was seen once. The chain recombines TRBV6-5 with TRBJ1-4; 8 nucleotides align to TRBD1. Sequenced sample: PBMCs. The clonotype originates from a man aged 25-40 years in good health and CMV-seronegative. This CDR3 reads CASSLPGQGLFF. CDR3 coding DNA: TGTGCCAGCAGTCTACCCGGACAGGGTCTGTTTTTT.